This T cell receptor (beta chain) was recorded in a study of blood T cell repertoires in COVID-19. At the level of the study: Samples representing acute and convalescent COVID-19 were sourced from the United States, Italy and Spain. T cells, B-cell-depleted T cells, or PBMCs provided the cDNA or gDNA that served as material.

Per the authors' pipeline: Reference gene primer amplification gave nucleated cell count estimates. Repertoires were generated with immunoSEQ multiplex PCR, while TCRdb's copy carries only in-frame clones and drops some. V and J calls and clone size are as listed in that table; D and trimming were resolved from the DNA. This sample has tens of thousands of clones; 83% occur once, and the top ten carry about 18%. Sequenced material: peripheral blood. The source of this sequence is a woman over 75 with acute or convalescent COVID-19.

The CDR3: CAWSITSGWTEAFF. In DNA, the CDR3 is TGTGCCTGGAGTATAACAAGTGGCTGGACTGAAGCTTTCTTT. This rearrangement joins TRBV30 to TRBJ1-1; D gene ambiguous. The CDR3 is 14 residues long. The V gene's germline CDR1 is GTSNPN and CDR2 SVGIG (reference sequence). Trimming left V 2 bases short and J 5 bases short, with 15 bases between.